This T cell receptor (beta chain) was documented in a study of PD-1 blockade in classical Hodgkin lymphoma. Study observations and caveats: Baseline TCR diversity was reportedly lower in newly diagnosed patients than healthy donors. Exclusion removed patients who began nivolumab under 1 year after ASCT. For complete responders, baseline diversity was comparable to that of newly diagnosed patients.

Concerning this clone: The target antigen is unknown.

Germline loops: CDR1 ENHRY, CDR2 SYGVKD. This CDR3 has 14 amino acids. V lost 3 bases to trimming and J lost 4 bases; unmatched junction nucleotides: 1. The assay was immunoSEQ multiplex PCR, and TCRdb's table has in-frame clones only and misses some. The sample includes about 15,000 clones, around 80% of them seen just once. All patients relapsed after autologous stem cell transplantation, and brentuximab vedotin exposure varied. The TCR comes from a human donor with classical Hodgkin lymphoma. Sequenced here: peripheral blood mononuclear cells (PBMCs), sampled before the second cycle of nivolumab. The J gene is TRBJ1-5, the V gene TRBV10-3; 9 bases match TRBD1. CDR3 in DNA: TGTGCCATCAGTGACGGACAGGGGAATCAGCCCCAGCATTTT. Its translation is CAISDGQGNQPQHF.